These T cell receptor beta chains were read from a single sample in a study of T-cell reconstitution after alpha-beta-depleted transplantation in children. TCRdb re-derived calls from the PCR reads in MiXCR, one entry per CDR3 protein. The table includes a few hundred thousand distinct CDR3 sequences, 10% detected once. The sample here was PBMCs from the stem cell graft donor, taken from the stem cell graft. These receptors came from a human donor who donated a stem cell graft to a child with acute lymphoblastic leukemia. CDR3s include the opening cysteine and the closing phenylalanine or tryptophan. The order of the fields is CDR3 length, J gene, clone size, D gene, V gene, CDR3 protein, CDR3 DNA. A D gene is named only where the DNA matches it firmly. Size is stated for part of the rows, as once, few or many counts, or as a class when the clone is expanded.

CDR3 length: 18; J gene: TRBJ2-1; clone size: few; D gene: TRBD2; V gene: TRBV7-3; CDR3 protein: CASSLNGVAGHAGNEQFF; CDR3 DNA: TGTGCCAGCAGCTTAAACGGAGTAGCGGGGCACGCGGGCAATGAGCAGTTCTTC
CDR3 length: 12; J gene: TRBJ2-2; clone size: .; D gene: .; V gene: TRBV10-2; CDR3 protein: CASSGESGELFF; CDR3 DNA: TGCGCCAGCAGTGGGGAATCCGGGGAGCTGTTTTTT
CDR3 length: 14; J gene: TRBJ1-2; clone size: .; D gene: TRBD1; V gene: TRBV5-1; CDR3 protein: CASSVGQVSYGYTF; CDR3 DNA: TGCGCCAGCAGCGTGGGACAGGTGTCCTATGGCTACACCTTC
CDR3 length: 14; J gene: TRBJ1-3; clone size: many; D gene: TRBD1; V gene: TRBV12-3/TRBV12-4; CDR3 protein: CASSLTGAGNTIYF; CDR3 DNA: TGTGCCAGCAGTCTGACAGGGGCTGGAAACACCATATATTTT
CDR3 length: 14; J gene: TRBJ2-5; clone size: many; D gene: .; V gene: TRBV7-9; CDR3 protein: CASSWTSSQETQYF; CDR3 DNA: TGTGCCAGCAGCTGGACATCCTCCCAAGAGACCCAGTACTTC
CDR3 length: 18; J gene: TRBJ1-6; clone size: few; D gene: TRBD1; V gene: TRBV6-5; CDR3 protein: CASSYYGPGGSYNSPLHF; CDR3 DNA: TGTGCCAGCAGTTACTATGGGCCAGGGGGTTCCTATAATTCACCCCTCCACTTT
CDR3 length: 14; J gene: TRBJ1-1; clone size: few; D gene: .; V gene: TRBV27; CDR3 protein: CASSFRGGNTEAFF; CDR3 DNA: TGTGCCAGCAGTTTTAGGGGGGGGAACACTGAAGCTTTCTTT
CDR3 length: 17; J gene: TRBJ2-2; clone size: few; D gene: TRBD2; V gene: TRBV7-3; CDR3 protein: CASSFRWGSGGTGELFF; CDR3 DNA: TGTGCCAGCAGCTTCCGTTGGGGTAGCGGGGGCACCGGGGAGCTGTTTTTT
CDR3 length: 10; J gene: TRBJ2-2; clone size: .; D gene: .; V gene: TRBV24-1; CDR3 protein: CATGAGELFF; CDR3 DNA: TGTGCCACCGGTGCCGGGGAGCTGTTTTTT
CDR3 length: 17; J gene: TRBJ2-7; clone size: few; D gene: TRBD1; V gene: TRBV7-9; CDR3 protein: CASSSGQGGFRSYEQYF; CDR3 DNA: TGTGCCAGCAGCTCGGGACAGGGGGGATTCCGCTCCTACGAGCAGTACTTC
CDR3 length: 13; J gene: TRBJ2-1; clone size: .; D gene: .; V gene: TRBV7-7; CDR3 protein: CASSSGNYNEQFF; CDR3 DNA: TGTGCTAGCTCCTCTGGGAACTACAATGAGCAGTTCTTC
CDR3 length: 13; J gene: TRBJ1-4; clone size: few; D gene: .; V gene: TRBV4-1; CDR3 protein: CASSQDFGEKLFF; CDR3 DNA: TGCGCCAGCAGCCAAGATTTCGGTGAAAAACTGTTTTTT
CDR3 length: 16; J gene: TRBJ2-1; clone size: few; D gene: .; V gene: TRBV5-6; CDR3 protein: CASSLMTISSYNEQFF; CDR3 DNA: TGTGCCAGCAGCTTGATGACGATAAGCTCCTACAATGAGCAGTTCTTC
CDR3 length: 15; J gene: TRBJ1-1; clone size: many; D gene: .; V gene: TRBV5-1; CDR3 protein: CASSLGGTLNTEAFF; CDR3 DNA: TGCGCCAGCAGCTTGGGGGGGACCCTGAACACTGAAGCTTTCTTT
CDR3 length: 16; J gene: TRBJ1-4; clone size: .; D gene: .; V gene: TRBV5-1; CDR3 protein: CASSSEELPTNEKLFF; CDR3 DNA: TGCGCCAGCAGCTCCGAAGAGCTCCCAACTAATGAAAAACTGTTTTTT
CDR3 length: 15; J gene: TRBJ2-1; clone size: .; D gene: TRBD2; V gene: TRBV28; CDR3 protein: CASRRTSGTYNEQFF; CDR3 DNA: TGTGCCAGCAGACGGACTAGCGGGACCTACAATGAGCAGTTCTTC